This entry is about one TCR beta chain. V lost 3 bases and J 0 bases, leaving 18 bases between the germline ends. CDR1 and CDR2 from the germline V gene are MDHEN and SYDVKM. The CDR3 spans 17 residues. This entry comes from a study of T cells in localized non-small cell lung cancer. Using immunoSEQ multiplex PCR, the repertoire was profiled, and TCRdb retains in-frame clones only, with some absent. The sample has 70,000 to 85,000 clones; roughly 80% are singletons. The sample here was peripheral blood, taken before any cancer treatment. The source of this sequence is a female donor aged 60 or older with stage I lung adenocarcinoma. This chain joins TRBV28 and TRBJ2-7; D perhaps matches TRBD2 (6 bases). In nucleotides, the CDR3 is TGTGCCAGCAGTTTCCCATCCTCGGGGGTCCCCTCCTACGAGCAGTACTTC. It is translated as CASSFPSSGVPSYEQYF.